This T cell receptor (beta chain) was identified during a study of CD8 T cells in Susac syndrome. Germline-derived CDR1 and CDR2 are MNHEY and SVGEGT. CDR3 size: 15 residues. V was pared by 6 bases and J by 2 bases, with 7 bases of the junction left unmatched. Reverse transcription used about 0.45 to 1 ug RNA and random hexamers. TCRdb reprocessed the immunoSEQ multiplex PCR reads with MiXCR, giving one entry per CDR3 protein. The sample holds around 80,000 distinct CDR3 sequences, roughly 96% seen once. The table lists this clonotype with a count of one. V is TRBV6-2 or TRBV6-3 and J is TRBJ2-7; 10 bases match TRBD2. The specimen sequenced was CD8+ T cells from PBMCs. This TCR derives from a human donor with Susac syndrome. CDR3 in DNA: TGTGCCAGCAGACCACTAGCGGGGAACCCCTACGAGCAGTACTTC. Translating it yields CASRPLAGNPYEQYF.